The 5 T cell receptor beta chains reported below all come from one sample, sequenced in a study of naive and memory T cell subsets. Antigen specificity for these receptors is unknown. An equimolar mix of two oligonucleotides served as the beta constant-region primer for TRBC1 and TRBC2. The ligated cDNA underwent four PCR rounds using SP2 and nested alpha and beta constant-region primers. A single record per CDR3 protein comes from TCRdb applying MiXCR to the UMI-ligation and nested PCR reads. The sample lists more than 95,000 distinct CDR3 sequences; roughly 15% were seen once. Study-wide points: Especially in CD8 cells, naive repertoires contained a few larger clonotypes, possibly CD45RA-re-expressing memory cells.

The sample was naive CD8+ T cells from blood. The receptors stem from a human donor in good health.

The rearrangement uses TRBV5-4 and TRBJ2-1, with 9 bases identical to TRBD2. With V trimmed by 4 bases and J by 5 bases, 7 bases remained unmatched. Per the germline V gene, CDR1 is SGHNT and CDR2 is YYREEE (reference sequence). The CDR3 totals 15 residues. CDR3 protein: CASSPPGLAHNEQFF. The CDR3 DNA reads TGTGCCAGCAGCCCCCCGGGACTAGCCCACAATGAGCAGTTCTTC.

The V and J genes are TRBV19 and TRBJ1-6; TRBD1 might be the D (5 bases). The CDR3 covers 16 residues. The V gene lost 4 bases and the J gene lost 3 bases, with 13 bases spanning the gap. Germline V gene data show CDR1 as LNHDA and CDR2 as SQIVND (reference sequence). CDR3 DNA sequence: TGTGCCAGTAGTACTGTCCGGGACGGCTATAATTCACCCCTCCACTTT. Its translation: CASSTVRDGYNSPLHF.

This clonotype has more than one count but fewer than ten. Compared with germline, one end of the junction differs, possibly owing to a read error. This rearrangement joins TRBV5-1 to TRBJ2-6; D not certain. The length of the CDR3 is 17 residues. Germline CDR1 and CDR2: SGHRS and YFSETQ. The CDR3 here is CASSLTGYSQDPFGMAF. The CDR3 region has the DNA TGCGCCAGCAGCTTAACCGGTTACAGTCAGGACCCTTTTGGCATGGCTTTC. The full variable domain, rest sourced from reference TRBV5-1 and TRBJ2-6, is KAGVTQTPRYLIKTRGQQVTLSCSPISGHRSVSWYQQTPGQGLQFLFEYFSETQRNKGNFPGRFSGRQFSNSRSEMNVSTLELGDSALYLCASSLTGYSQDPFGMAFGAGSRLTVL.

V is TRBV15 and J is TRBJ1-2; TRBD1 aligns across 7 bases. This CDR3 is built from 14 residues. Trimming took 0 bases from V and 6 from J; bases not matched to a gene: 4. The germline CDR1 and CDR2 sequences are LNHNV and YYDKDF (reference sequence). CDR3 DNA: TGTGCCACCAGCAGAGAAGACAGGGTTGATGGCTACACCTTC. As protein: CATSREDRVDGYTF.

The chain carries TRBV4-3 and TRBJ2-1, with D perhaps TRBD1 or TRBD2 (5 bases each). The CDR3 has 15 residues. Per germline, CDR1 LGHNA and CDR2 YSLEER. V shed 5 bases and J shed 4 bases, with 15 bases lying between them. The CDR3 DNA reads TGCGCCAGCAGCTACGGGGCTAGCAGTTACAATGAGCAGTTCTTC. It encodes CASSYGASSYNEQFF.